The present T cell receptor beta chain was sequenced within a study of blood T cell repertoires in COVID-19. Across the whole study: Whether acute or convalescent, the COVID-19 samples came from the United States, Italy and Spain. Sources were T cells, B-cell-depleted T cells, or PBMCs; the material itself was cDNA or gDNA.

The germline V gene has CDR1 MDHEN and CDR2 SYDVKM. CDR3 length equals 11 residues. V lost 6 bases, J lost 3 bases, and 6 bases lay in between. In this sample, this clone turned up a few times. Study processing details: From reference gene primer amplification, estimates of nucleated cell counts were derived. TCRdb keeps only in-frame clones here, not all; method: immunoSEQ multiplex PCR. The DNA gave D and trimming, while V, J and clone size come from that table. The sample has 30,000 to 35,000 clones; 65% to 90% are singletons. V usage is TRBV28 and J usage is TRBJ2-7; D unresolved. Sequenced sample: peripheral blood. The sequence was collected from an older man with active COVID-19. The CDR3 reads CASSSSYEQYF. The CDR3, as DNA: TGTGCCAGCAGCTCTAGCTACGAGCAGTACTTC.